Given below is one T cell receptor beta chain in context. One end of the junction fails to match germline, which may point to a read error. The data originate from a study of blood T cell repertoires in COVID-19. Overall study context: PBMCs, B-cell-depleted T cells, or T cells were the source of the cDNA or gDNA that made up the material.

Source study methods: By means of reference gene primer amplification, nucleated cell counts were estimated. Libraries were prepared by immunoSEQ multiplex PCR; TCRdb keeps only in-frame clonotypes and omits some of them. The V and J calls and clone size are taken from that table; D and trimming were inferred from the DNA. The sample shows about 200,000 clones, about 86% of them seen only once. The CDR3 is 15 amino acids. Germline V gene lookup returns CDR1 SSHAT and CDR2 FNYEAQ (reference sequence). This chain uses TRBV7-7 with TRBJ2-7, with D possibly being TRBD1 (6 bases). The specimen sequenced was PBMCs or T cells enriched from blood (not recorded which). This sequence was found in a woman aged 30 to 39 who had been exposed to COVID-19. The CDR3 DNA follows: TGTGCTAGCAGCTTAGGCCCGGACAGTTCCTACGAGCAGTACTTC. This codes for CASSLGPDSSYEQYF.